This T cell receptor beta chain was recorded in a study of cytomegalovirus exposure and HLA in healthy donors. General study points: Based on reports, TCR beta sequences accurately predicted HLA-A and HLA-B alleles for most subjects.

Amplification used 60 Vbeta primers and 13 Jbeta primers. In the authors' workflow: Counted up in a later analysis, unique TCR beta chains came to 65 million to 100 million, with around 9.9 million shared. TCRdb's table, derived via immunoSEQ multiplex PCR, lists solely in-frame clones and lacks some. That table furnishes V, J and clone size, whereas the DNA furnished D and trimming. The repertoire holds 150,000 to 200,000 clones, with about 72% as singletons. Germline V lookup: CDR1 SNHLY, CDR2 FYNNEI. This CDR3 has 15 amino acids. This clone was counted between two and nine times. Its matching antigen is unknown. Its ends do not fully match the called genes, so a read error is possible.

Material: PBMCs. This TCR derives from a human donor in good health. The chain carries TRBV2 and TRBJ1-5; no clear D. CDR3 residues: CASGKGQNSDQPQHF. The CDR3 DNA reads as TGTGCCAGCGGAAAAGGGCAAAATAGCGATCAGCCCCAGCATTTT.